The present T cell receptor beta chain was sequenced within a study of vaccination effects on CD4 cells after COVID-19. This CDR3 comprises 10 residues. Germline CDR1 and CDR2: SGHTS and YDEGEE. The V end was cut by 1 base, the J end by 6 bases, with 2 bases between. Here immunoSEQ multiplex PCR was the method, and the copy in TCRdb shows in-frame clones only, minus some. Of about 46,000 clones detected, about four fifths appear once; the ten largest clones hold about 4.9%. This clone was observed a handful of times. As yet, its antigen is unknown. Once cultured for 10 days, the cells underwent separation to obtain CD4+ T cells. From March to December 2020, the person had a SARS-CoV-2 infection that was confirmed by PCR. Vaccine administered to participants consisted of two doses of either BNT162b2 or mRNA-1273.

The chain combines TRBV5-8 with TRBJ2-7, with no clear D. The sequence derives from a human donor who had a prior SARS-CoV-2 infection. The material was CD4+ T cells from PBMCs cultured without peptide, obtained after COVID-19 vaccination. The CDR3 loop is CASSLFEQYF. CDR3 bases: TGTGCCAGCAGCTTGTTCGAGCAGTACTTC. The full variable domain, in which reference TRBV5-8 and TRBJ2-7 provide the parts outside the CDR3, is EAGVTQSPTHLIKTRGQQATLRCSPISGHTSVYWYQQALGLGLQFLLWYDEGEERNRGNFPPRFSGRQFPNYSSELNVNALELEDSALYLCASSLFEQYFGPGTRLTVT.